The next 5 T cell receptor beta chains were all read from a single sample in a study of PD-1 blockade in classical Hodgkin lymphoma. TCRdb's copy holds only in-frame clones and misses some; the assay was immunoSEQ multiplex PCR. The sample has around 30,000 clones, roughly 92% seen once. Time point reported: newly diagnosed, previously untreated cHL patient sample. Sequenced: peripheral blood mononuclear cells (PBMCs). These receptor sequences come from a human donor with classical Hodgkin lymphoma.

The chain employs TRBV5-8 and TRBJ2-5, with D possibly being TRBD1 or TRBD2 (6 bases each). Germline V gene lookup returns CDR1 SGHTS and CDR2 YDEGEE. The CDR3 is 16 amino acids. Trimming shortened V by 1 base and J by 3 bases, and 16 bases separated the two germline ends. The CDR3 DNA reads as TGTGCCAGCAGCTTGATAACGGGGGCGCTTGAAGAGACCCAGTACTTC. Its translation is CASSLITGALEETQYF. The full variable domain, in which reference TRBV5-8 and TRBJ2-5 provide the parts outside the CDR3, is EAGVTQSPTHLIKTRGQQATLRCSPISGHTSVYWYQQALGLGLQFLLWYDEGEERNRGNFPPRFSGRQFPNYSSELNVNALELEDSALYLCASSLITGALEETQYFGPGTRLLVL.

This clone was recorded once. The chain carries TRBV28 and TRBJ2-6; tentative D call: TRBD2 (6 bases). CDR1 and CDR2 from the germline V gene are MDHEN and SYDVKM. The length of the CDR3 is 16 residues. The ends were cut back, 1 base at V and 1 base at J, with 8 bases in the middle. The CDR3 protein is CASSLSEGSGANVLTF. Here the CDR3 DNA reads TGTGCCAGCAGTTTATCGGAGGGATCTGGGGCCAACGTCCTGACTTTC.

This chain joins TRBV6-6 and TRBJ2-5; D is unclear. The better agreement between TRBJ2-7 and the DNA end casts doubt on the J call. Germline CDR1 reads MNHNY; CDR2 reads SVGAGI (reference sequence). The CDR3 has 14 amino acids. This CDR3 is CASSYVGWAGEQYF. CDR3 nucleotide sequence: TGTGCCAGCAGTTACGTGGGATGGGCTGGCGAGCAGTACTTC.

J is TRBJ1-3 and V is TRBV7-2, with D maybe TRBD1 (6 bases). V dropped 5 bases and J dropped 0 bases, with 17 bases sitting between them. The germline gives CDR1 SGHTA, CDR2 FQGNSA. The CDR3 is 17 residues long. CDR3: CASSLGGARSSGNTIYF. CDR3 nucleotides: TGTGCCAGCAGCCTCGGGGGGGCTCGGAGCTCTGGAAACACCATATATTTT.

The chain combines TRBV6-1 with TRBJ1-2; the D is unclear. V lost 4 bases to trimming and J lost 3 bases, with 12 bases between them. The CDR3 is 14 amino acids. CDR1 and CDR2 from the germline V gene are MNHNS and SASEGT. CDR3 nucleotide sequence: TGTGCCAGCAGTGGAGGAGTTTGGGACTATGGCTACACCTTC. This translates into CASSGGVWDYGYTF.